These 31 T cell receptor beta chains were all obtained from the same sample, sequenced in a study of blood T cell repertoires in COVID-19. Only in-frame clones appear in the TCRdb table, and some are missing; sequencing was by immunoSEQ multiplex PCR. The repertoire consists of fewer than 400,000 clones, with 85% to 90% occurring once and the leading ten covering around 2.9%. Sequencing was performed on peripheral blood. These receptors came from a human donor in a cohort sampled during active COVID-19.

This rearrangement joins TRBV6-5 to TRBJ1-2; TRBD1 is a possible D gene (6 bases). From germline, CDR1 is MNHEY and CDR2 SVGAGI. The CDR3 is 13 amino acids. V dropped 8 bases and J dropped 1 base, with 11 bases sitting between them. CDR3: CASWEGVNYGYTF. CDR3 bases: TGTGCCAGCTGGGAGGGGGTTAACTATGGCTACACCTTC.

The V call is TRBV7-6, the J call TRBJ2-7; the D gene is possibly TRBD1 (5 bases). V was shortened by 4 bases and J by 2 bases, with 15 bases between the two germline ends. CDR3 size: 15 residues. Per germline, CDR1 SGHVS and CDR2 FNYEAQ. CDR3 residues: CASSSRAGSTYEQYF. CDR3 DNA: TGTGCCAGCAGCTCCCGGGCAGGGTCAACCTACGAGCAGTACTTC. The full variable domain, rest sourced from reference TRBV7-6 and TRBJ2-7, is GAGVSQSPRYKVTKRGQDVALRCDPISGHVSLYWYRQALGQGPEFLTYFNYEAQQDKSGLPNDRFSAERPEGSISTLTIQRTEQRDSAMYRCASSSRAGSTYEQYFGPGTRLTVT.

The rearrangement uses TRBV27 and TRBJ2-7; 7 positions match TRBD2. CDR1 and CDR2 from the germline V gene are MNHEY and SMNVEV (reference sequence). CDR3 length: 15 residues. Trimming took 0 bases from V and 9 from J; bases not matched to a gene: 11. The CDR3: CASSLSRGSLTGQYF. CDR3 nucleotide sequence: TGTGCCAGCAGTTTATCCCGCGGGAGCCTCACGGGGCAGTACTTC.

This chain uses TRBV29-1 with TRBJ2-3, with D maybe TRBD2 (5 bases). CDR1 is SQVTM, CDR2 ANQGSEA, per germline. Trimming stripped 5 bases from V and 3 bases from J, with 18 bases between. The CDR3 spans 15 residues. DNA for the CDR3: TGCAGCGTTTCCCCCCGTGGAGGAGCTACAGATACGCAGTATTTT. Its protein product is CSVSPRGGATDTQYF.

This rearrangement joins TRBV2 to TRBJ1-2; 12 nucleotides match TRBD1. Germline lookup yields CDR1 SNHLY and CDR2 FYNNEI. The CDR3 is made up of 16 amino acids. Trimming removed 7 bases from V and 5 bases from J; junction bases left unmatched: 11. The CDR3 DNA reads TGTGCCAGCACATTCGGGACAGGGGGCTCGTTTTATGGCTACACCTTC. This sequence encodes CASTFGTGGSFYGYTF.

The chain employs TRBV6-5 and TRBJ1-2; D is perhaps TRBD1 (6 bases). V shed 6 bases and J shed 6 bases, with 17 bases lying between them. Germline V gene lookup returns CDR1 MNHEY and CDR2 SVGAGI. This CDR3 contains 14 residues. The CDR3 protein is CASRPFGGGDGYTF. The CDR3 coding sequence is TGTGCCAGCAGGCCCTTCGGGGGGGGCGATGGCTACACCTTC.

V gene TRBV30 combines with J gene TRBJ1-3; D not resolved. Germline V gene sequence: CDR1 GTSNPN, CDR2 SVGIG (reference sequence). The ends were cut back, 0 bases at V and 4 bases at J, with 13 bases in the middle. CDR3 size: 15 residues. The CDR3 DNA sequence: TGTGCCTGGAGTGTAATGAGGGTCCTAGGAAACACCATATATTTT. Its protein product is CAWSVMRVLGNTIYF.

The chain combines TRBV19 with TRBJ1-1; a weak D match, TRBD1 (5 bases). V was trimmed by 3 bases and J by 1 base, leaving 12 bases between them. Germline CDR1 and CDR2: LNHDA and SQIVND (reference sequence). This CDR3 contains 15 residues. CDR3: CASSMSHTGNTEAFF. The CDR3 nucleotides are TGTGCCAGTAGTATGAGCCATACAGGGAACACTGAAGCTTTCTTT.

This clone was seen just once. The rearrangement links TRBV4-2 to TRBJ2-7, with unresolved D. V was trimmed by 0 bases and J by 4 bases, leaving 10 bases between them. The CDR3 covers 14 residues. Looked up from germline, CDR1 is LGHNA and CDR2 is YNFKEQ. The CDR3 DNA reads as TGTGCCAGCAGCCAAGATGTCGGGTCTTACGAGCAGTACTTC. Translating it yields CASSQDVGSYEQYF.

This chain joins TRBV11-3 and TRBJ2-1; D gene uncertain. Germline V CDR1 and CDR2: SGHNT, YENEEA. V gave up 3 bases and J gave up 3 bases, with 9 bases separating them. The CDR3 is 14 residues long. DNA for the CDR3: TGTGCCAGCAGCTTGCGGCAGAACTACAATGAGCAGTTCTTC. Protein product: CASSLRQNYNEQFF. The whole variable domain, remainder taken from reference TRBV11-3 and TRBJ2-1, is EAGVVQSPRYKIIEKKQPVAFWCNPISGHNTLYWYLQNLGQGPELLIRYENEEAVDDSQLPKDRFSAERLKGVDSTLKIQPAELGDSAVYLCASSLRQNYNEQFFGPGTRLTVL.

The chain joins TRBV7-9 to TRBJ1-3; D gene uncertain. V shed 1 base and J shed 4 bases, with 20 bases lying between them. The CDR3 sequence is 18 residues long. CDR1 is SEHNR and CDR2 is FQNEAQ in the germline V gene (reference sequence). The CDR3 reads CASSLDVAQAPIGNTIYF. In DNA form, the CDR3 reads TGTGCCAGCAGCTTAGATGTTGCCCAAGCCCCCATCGGAAACACCATATATTTT.

V is TRBV14 and J is TRBJ1-2; D perhaps matches TRBD1 (5 bases). The CDR3 consists of 14 residues. The germline gives CDR1 SGHDN, CDR2 FVKESK. V shed 1 base and J shed 7 bases, with 13 bases lying between them. Here the CDR3 reads CASSQAGLGVGYTF. CDR3 in DNA: TGTGCCAGCAGCCAAGCAGGGTTGGGTGTTGGCTACACCTTC.

V and J are TRBV10-3 and TRBJ1-6; unclear D gene. The V gene lost 8 bases and the J gene lost 10 bases, with 15 bases spanning the gap. The CDR3 has 13 residues. The germline V gene has CDR1 ENHRY and CDR2 SYGVKD. The DNA of the CDR3 is TGTGCCATCCATTCGGGGAATGAATCACCCCTCCACTTT. Protein: CAIHSGNESPLHF.

The genes are TRBV28 and TRBJ2-4, with 11 bases lining up with TRBD2. The CDR3 is 18 amino acids. Germline lookup yields CDR1 MDHEN and CDR2 SYDVKM. With 7 bases clipped from V and 3 bases from J, the junction kept 14 bases outside the gene matches. CDR3 protein: CASTPGLAESGVKNIQYF. The DNA of the CDR3 is TGTGCCAGCACTCCGGGACTAGCGGAATCAGGGGTCAAAAACATTCAGTACTTC.

The chain combines TRBV30 with TRBJ2-2, with D maybe TRBD2 (6 bases). Between the trimmed V and J ends, which lost 4 bases and 6 bases, there was a span of 15 bases. The CDR3 contains 14 residues. Germline loops: CDR1 GTSNPN, CDR2 SVGIG (reference sequence). The CDR3 bases are TGTGCCTGGATGGAACCCCCGGGGGCCGGGGAGCTGTTTTTT. Amino acids: CAWMEPPGAGELFF.

This rearrangement joins TRBV5-6 to TRBJ2-5; tentative D call: TRBD1 (5 bases). The length of the CDR3 is 16 residues. V shed 3 bases and J shed 7 bases, with 22 bases lying between them. Germline assignment: CDR1 SGHDT and CDR2 YYEEEE. The CDR3 nucleotides are TGTGCCAGCAGCTCGAATTTGTACCAGGGAATGGGGACCCAGTACTTC. It encodes CASSSNLYQGMGTQYF.

This rearrangement joins TRBV24-1 to TRBJ2-1; D gene unclear. The V end lost 2 bases, the J end lost 8 bases, and 12 bases lay between the germline ends. This CDR3 spans 14 amino acids. The germline gives CDR1 KGHDR, CDR2 SFDVKD. The DNA of the CDR3 is TGTGCCACCAGTGATTCCCCTAGAGAGGATGAGCAGTTCTTC. It is translated as CATSDSPREDEQFF.

The CDR3 loop is CASSQVAGRDSSPLHF. The DNA of the CDR3 is TGTGCCAGCAGCCAAGTAGCTGGCAGGGACAGTTCACCCCTCCACTTT. The chain is built from TRBV3-1 (or the pseudogene TRBV3-2) and TRBJ1-6; TRBD1 matches 7 bases. The trim removed 1 base at V and 9 bases at J, leaving 9 bases unmatched. Germline-derived CDR1 and CDR2 are LGHDT and YNNKEL (reference sequence). The CDR3 length is 16 residues.

The chain carries TRBV29-1 and TRBJ2-1, with 8 nucleotides matching TRBD2. This CDR3 comprises 14 residues. From germline, CDR1 is SQVTM and CDR2 ANQGSEA. Trimming at V came to 7 bases and at J to 4 bases, leaving 9 bases not matched to a gene. In DNA form, the CDR3 reads TGCAGCGCCCGCAAGGCGGGAGGATACAATGAGCAGTTCTTC. It is translated as CSARKAGGYNEQFF.

The V call is TRBV5-6, the J call TRBJ2-5, with D possibly matching TRBD2 (6 bases). CDR3 length: 14 residues. Germline loops: CDR1 SGHDT, CDR2 YYEEEE. V dropped 0 bases and J dropped 2 bases, with 8 bases sitting between them. DNA for the CDR3: TGTGCCAGCAGCTTGGCCGGGAGACAAGAGACCCAGTACTTC. It is translated as CASSLAGRQETQYF.

This sequence joins TRBV15 and TRBJ2-5; D may be TRBD2 (6 bases). The CDR3 totals 12 residues. V lost 5 bases to trimming and J lost 2 bases, with 6 bases between them. Germline V lookup: CDR1 LNHNV, CDR2 YYDKDF (reference sequence). The CDR3 coding sequence is TGTGCCACCAGCGGGGGGCAAGAGACCCAGTACTTC. Protein product: CATSGGQETQYF.

The chain uses TRBV4-1 and TRBJ2-7; D is unresolved. Germline loops: CDR1 MGHRA, CDR2 YSYEKL. The CDR3 is 16 residues long. Trimming removed 3 bases from V and 0 bases from J, with 15 bases in between. The CDR3, as DNA: TGCGCCAGCAGCCACAACCCACATCCTTTCTCCTACGAGCAGTACTTC. Protein product: CASSHNPHPFSYEQYF.

The chain uses TRBV5-1 and TRBJ2-1, with D hard to call. Germline lookup yields CDR1 SGHRS and CDR2 YFSETQ. Trimming cost V 5 bases and J 3 bases, with 15 bases left between them. CDR3 length: 15 residues. In nucleotides, the CDR3 is TGCGCCAGCAGTCAGGTTGACCGCTACTACAATGAGCAGTTCTTC. The encoded protein is CASSQVDRYYNEQFF.

This chain links TRBV7-9 with TRBJ2-7; 9 bases fit TRBD1. J gave up 6 bases and V 0 bases, and 9 bases lay outside the gene matches. The CDR3 spans 16 residues. Looked up from germline, CDR1 is SEHNR and CDR2 is FQNEAQ (reference sequence). DNA for the CDR3: TGTGCCAGCAGCTTAGCGACAGGGGGGTACGGGCGCGAGCAGTACTTC. It is translated as CASSLATGGYGREQYF.

The chain uses TRBV19 and TRBJ1-2; TRBD1 aligns across 7 bases. Germline trimming cut 2 bases from V and 3 bases from J; bases unmatched to any gene: 18. CDR3 length equals 19 residues. The germline V gene has CDR1 LNHDA and CDR2 SQIVND (reference sequence). The CDR3 loop is CASSILPRRDRARDYGYTF. The DNA of the CDR3 is TGTGCCAGTAGTATATTACCTCGCCGCGACAGGGCTCGGGACTATGGCTACACCTTC.

The V gene is TRBV19, the J gene TRBJ1-3, with TRBD1 as a possible D gene (5 bases). From germline, CDR1 is LNHDA and CDR2 SQIVND (reference sequence). V lost 7 bases, J lost 4 bases, and 11 bases lay in between. This CDR3 comprises 13 residues. For the CDR3, the DNA is TGTGCCAGTACCAGGGCAGACGGAAACACCATATATTTT. Residues: CASTRADGNTIYF.

The chain carries TRBV3-1 (or the pseudogene TRBV3-2) and TRBJ1-2, with 11 bases fitting TRBD1. This CDR3 region has 18 residues. With 4 bases clipped from V and 2 bases from J, the junction kept 12 bases outside the gene matches. Germline values: CDR1 LGHDT, CDR2 YNNKEL (reference sequence). CDR3 bases: TGTGCCAGCAGCCCTAAGGGGACAGGGGGTATTTCGAACTATGGCTACACCTTC. Amino acids: CASSPKGTGGISNYGYTF.

The V call is TRBV28, the J call TRBJ2-1; 8 positions agree with TRBD1. The germline CDR1 and CDR2 sequences are MDHEN and SYDVKM. The length of the CDR3 is 14 residues. V dropped 5 bases and J dropped 2; count of bases not matched to a gene: 2. The CDR3 DNA follows: TGTGCCAGCAGTCACAGGGGGGCCTACAATGAGCAGTTCTTC. This gives the protein CASSHRGAYNEQFF.

The chain is built from TRBV6-1 and TRBJ1-2, with D possibly TRBD1 on 5 matching bases. CDR1 is MNHNS and CDR2 is SASEGT in the germline V gene. V lost 3 bases, J lost 7 bases, and 15 bases lay in between. The CDR3 has 14 amino acids. The CDR3 nucleotides are TGTGCCAGCAGTGACACGGGGGTCGGTAGTGGCTACACCTTC. Protein product: CASSDTGVGSGYTF.

CDR3 residues: CASSKGSGVNGYGYTF. CDR3 DNA: TGTGCCAGTAGTAAGGGGTCCGGAGTCAACGGCTATGGCTACACCTTC. The chain carries TRBV19 and TRBJ1-2; D might be TRBD1 (5 bases). V dropped 4 bases and J dropped 4 bases, with 19 bases sitting between them. Per the germline V gene, CDR1 is LNHDA and CDR2 is SQIVND (reference sequence). The CDR3 is made up of 16 amino acids. Full variable domain (remainder filled in from reference TRBV19 and TRBJ1-2): DGGITQSPKYLFRKEGQNVTLSCEQNLNHDAMYWYRQDPGQGLRLIYYSQIVNDFQKGDIAEGYSVSREKKESFPLTVTSAQKNPTAFYLCASSKGSGVNGYGYTFGSGTRLTVV.

As regards this clone: The sample has other DNA sequences that encode this CDR3 too. V usage is TRBV30 and J usage is TRBJ2-5, with D possibly being TRBD2 (7 bases). V lost 3 bases, J lost 1 base, and 12 bases lay in between. Germline V gene lookup returns CDR1 GTSNPN and CDR2 SVGIG (reference sequence). The CDR3 runs to 14 residues. CDR3 loop: CAWSRGGGQETQYF. CDR3 bases: TGTGCCTGGAGCAGAGGGGGGGGCCAAGAGACCCAGTACTTC.